This T cell receptor (beta chain) was identified in a study of response to subunit inactivated influenza vaccine. The study's findings and limits: Authors suggested each seasonal flu vaccination may recruit only limited numbers of new T cells.

Trimming stripped 4 bases from V and 8 bases from J, with 7 bases between. The CDR3 runs to 11 residues. Looked up from germline, CDR1 is MNHEY and CDR2 is SVGAGI. A single record per CDR3 protein comes from TCRdb applying MiXCR to the RT-PCR reads. The profile shows 500,000 to 550,000 distinct CDR3 sequences, 6% to 9% of them singletons. In regard to this clonotype: Its specificity is not known. Given a much more abundant clone one base away, this may be a read error.

The input for sequencing was PBMCs from blood, taken roughly 24 months after vaccination. The chain couples TRBV6-5 to TRBJ2-3; no clear D. The receptor comes from a man aged 45 to 70 who received an inactivated influenza vaccine. The CDR3 loop reads CASSFAATQYF. CDR3 coding DNA: TGTGCCAGCAGTTTCGCTGCTACGCAGTATTTT.